This T cell receptor (beta chain) was recorded in a study of spatial heterogeneity in lung cancer. The wider study: The study observed each unique TCR and UMI combination more than ten times on average in raw reads.

A distinct unique molecular identifier was carried by each TCR cDNA molecule. TCRdb analysed the 5' RACE reads with MiXCR anew, one entry per CDR3 protein. The sample carries 95,000 to 130,000 distinct CDR3 sequences, 12% recorded once. With 6 bases clipped from V and 6 bases from J, the junction kept 11 bases outside the gene matches. Germline-derived CDR1 and CDR2 are DFQATT and SNEGSKA (reference sequence). The CDR3 spans 14 residues. Indicated time point: blood at routine non-recurrence follow-up after resection. Extraction of whole RNA from tumor, nontumor lung or frozen PBMC preceded unsorted sequencing.

V and J are TRBV20-1 and TRBJ2-1; 7 positions match TRBD2. This TCR was sampled from a male donor with early-stage non-small cell lung cancer. Sequences were derived from PBMCs, sampled at follow-up. CDR3 coding DNA: TGCAGTGCCTTTATCGGGGGGATCAGCAATGAGCAGTTCTTC. It codes for CSAFIGGISNEQFF.